Described below is a single T cell receptor (beta chain) sequence and its context. What it binds is unknown. Treatment given: about 20 received Ad26.COV2.S at low or high dose, single or two shots; about 5 received placebo; per-sample allocation not given. After the first vaccine or placebo injection, samples were drawn on day 63. Method: immunoSEQ multiplex PCR; TCRdb's copy keeps in-frame clones and lacks some. The data show around 400,000 clones, 83% seen once. The data originate from a study of Ad26.COV2.S vaccination and SARS-CoV-2 variants. Deletions cut 8 bases from V and 4 bases from J, with 9 bases between. Germline assignment: CDR1 MNHEY and CDR2 SMNVEV (reference sequence). The CDR3 sequence is 11 residues long. General observations from the study: Spike-specific CD8+ and CD4+ T cell responses reportedly showed substantial breadth after vaccination.

This TCR came from a person between 18 and 60 years old who received the Ad26.COV2.S COVID-19 vaccine or a placebo. This sample comprised peripheral blood, obtained in a trial of Ad26.COV2.S vaccine versus placebo. The chain joins TRBV27 to TRBJ2-7; a possible D gene is TRBD2 (5 bases). The CDR3 reads CASGRVYEQYF. The CDR3 DNA follows: TGTGCCAGCGGGCGGGTATACGAGCAGTACTTC.